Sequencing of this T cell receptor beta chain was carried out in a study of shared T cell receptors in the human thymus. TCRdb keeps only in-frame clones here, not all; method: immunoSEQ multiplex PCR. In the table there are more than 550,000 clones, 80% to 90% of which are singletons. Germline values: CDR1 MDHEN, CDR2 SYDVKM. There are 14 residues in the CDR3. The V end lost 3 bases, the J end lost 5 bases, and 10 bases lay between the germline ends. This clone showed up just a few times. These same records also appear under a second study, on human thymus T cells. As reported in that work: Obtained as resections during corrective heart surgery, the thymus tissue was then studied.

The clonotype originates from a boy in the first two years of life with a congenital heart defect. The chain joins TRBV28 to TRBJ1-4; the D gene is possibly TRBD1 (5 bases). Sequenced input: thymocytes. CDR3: CASSFRGRNEKLFF. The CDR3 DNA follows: TGTGCCAGCAGTTTTCGGGGGAGAAATGAAAAACTGTTTTTT.